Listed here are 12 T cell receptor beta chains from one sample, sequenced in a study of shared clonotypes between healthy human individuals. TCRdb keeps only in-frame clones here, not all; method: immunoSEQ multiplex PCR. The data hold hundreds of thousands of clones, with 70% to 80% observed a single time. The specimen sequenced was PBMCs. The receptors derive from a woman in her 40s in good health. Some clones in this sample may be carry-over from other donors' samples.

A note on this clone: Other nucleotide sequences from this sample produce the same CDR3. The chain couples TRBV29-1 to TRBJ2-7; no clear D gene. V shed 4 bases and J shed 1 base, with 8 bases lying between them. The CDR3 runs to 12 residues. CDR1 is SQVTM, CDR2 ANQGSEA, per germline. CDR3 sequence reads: CSVVGVSYEQYF. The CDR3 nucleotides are TGCAGCGTTGTCGGAGTTTCCTACGAGCAGTACTTC.

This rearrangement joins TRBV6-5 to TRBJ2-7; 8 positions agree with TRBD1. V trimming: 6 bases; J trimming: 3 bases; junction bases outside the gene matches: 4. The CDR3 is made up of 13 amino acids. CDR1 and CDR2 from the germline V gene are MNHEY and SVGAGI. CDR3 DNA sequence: TGTGCCAGCAGAACAGGACAGGGCTACGAGCAGTACTTC. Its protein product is CASRTGQGYEQYF.

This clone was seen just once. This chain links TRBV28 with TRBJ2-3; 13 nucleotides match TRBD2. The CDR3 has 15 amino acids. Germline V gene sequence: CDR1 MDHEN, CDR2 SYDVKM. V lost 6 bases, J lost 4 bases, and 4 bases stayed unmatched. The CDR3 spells CASSMTSGGSDTQYF. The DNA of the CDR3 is TGTGCCAGCAGCATGACTAGCGGGGGGTCAGATACGCAGTATTTT.

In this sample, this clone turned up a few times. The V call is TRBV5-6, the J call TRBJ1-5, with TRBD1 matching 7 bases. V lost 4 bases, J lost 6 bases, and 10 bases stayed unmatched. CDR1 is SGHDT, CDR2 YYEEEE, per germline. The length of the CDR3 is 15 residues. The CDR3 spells CASSRYIQGIQPQHF. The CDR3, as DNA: TGTGCCAGCAGCCGTTATATACAGGGGATTCAGCCCCAGCATTTT.

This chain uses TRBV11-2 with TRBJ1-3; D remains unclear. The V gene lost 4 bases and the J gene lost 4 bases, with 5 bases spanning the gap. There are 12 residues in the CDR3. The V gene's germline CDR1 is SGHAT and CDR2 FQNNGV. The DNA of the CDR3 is TGTGCCAGCAGCTCCCTGGGAAACACCATATATTTT. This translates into CASSSLGNTIYF.

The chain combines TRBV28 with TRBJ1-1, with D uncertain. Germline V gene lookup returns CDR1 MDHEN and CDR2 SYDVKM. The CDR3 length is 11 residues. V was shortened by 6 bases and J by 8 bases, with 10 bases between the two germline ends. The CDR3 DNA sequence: TGTGCCAGCAGAACCCGGGCCGAAGCTTTCTTT. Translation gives CASRTRAEAFF. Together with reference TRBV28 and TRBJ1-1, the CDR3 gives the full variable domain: DVKVTQSSRYLVKRTGEKVFLECVQDMDHENMFWYRQDPGLGLRLIYFSYDVKMKEKGDIPEGYSVSREKKERFSLILESASTNQTSMYLCASRTRAEAFFGQGTRLTVV.

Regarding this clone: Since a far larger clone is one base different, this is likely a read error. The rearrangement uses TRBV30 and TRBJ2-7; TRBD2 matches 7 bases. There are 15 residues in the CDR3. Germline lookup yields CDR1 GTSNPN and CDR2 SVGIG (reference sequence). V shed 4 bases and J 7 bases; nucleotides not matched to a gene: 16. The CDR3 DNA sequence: TGTGCCTGGACCCCCAGGACTAGGCCCGGTTCGGAGCAGTACTTC. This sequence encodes CAWTPRTRPGSEQYF.

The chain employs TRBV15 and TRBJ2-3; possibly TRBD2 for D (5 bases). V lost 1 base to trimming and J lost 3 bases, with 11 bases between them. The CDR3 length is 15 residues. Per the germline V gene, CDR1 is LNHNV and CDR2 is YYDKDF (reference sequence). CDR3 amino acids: CATSRGEGETDTQYF. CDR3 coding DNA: TGTGCCACCAGCAGAGGTGAGGGAGAGACAGATACGCAGTATTTT.

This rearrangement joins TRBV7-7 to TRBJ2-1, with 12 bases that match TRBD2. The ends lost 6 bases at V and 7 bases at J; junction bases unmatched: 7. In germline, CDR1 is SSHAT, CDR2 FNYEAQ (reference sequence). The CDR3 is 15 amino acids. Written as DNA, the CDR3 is TGTGCCAGCAGTCCGGGACTAGCGGGCGTTAATGAGCAGTTCTTC. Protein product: CASSPGLAGVNEQFF.

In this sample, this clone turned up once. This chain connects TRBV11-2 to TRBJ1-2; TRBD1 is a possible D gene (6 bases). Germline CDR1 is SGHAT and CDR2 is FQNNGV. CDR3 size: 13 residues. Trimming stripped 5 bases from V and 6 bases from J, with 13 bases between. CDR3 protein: CASSHRAVDGYTF. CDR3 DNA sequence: TGTGCCAGCAGCCACAGGGCGGTGGATGGCTACACCTTC.

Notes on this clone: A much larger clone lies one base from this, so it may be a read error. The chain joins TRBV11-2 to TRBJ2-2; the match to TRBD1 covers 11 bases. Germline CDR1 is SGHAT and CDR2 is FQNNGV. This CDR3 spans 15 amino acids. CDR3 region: CASSTDRGRIGELLF. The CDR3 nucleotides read TGTGCCAGCAGCACGGACAGGGGGCGTATCGGGGAGCTGCTTTTT.

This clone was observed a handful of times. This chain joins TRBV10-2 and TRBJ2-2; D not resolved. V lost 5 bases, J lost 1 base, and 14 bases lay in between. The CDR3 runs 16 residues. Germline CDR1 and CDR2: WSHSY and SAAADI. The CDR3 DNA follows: TGCGCCAGCAGTCCCGACCGCCGATTGAACACCGGGGAGCTGTTTTTT. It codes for CASSPDRRLNTGELFF.